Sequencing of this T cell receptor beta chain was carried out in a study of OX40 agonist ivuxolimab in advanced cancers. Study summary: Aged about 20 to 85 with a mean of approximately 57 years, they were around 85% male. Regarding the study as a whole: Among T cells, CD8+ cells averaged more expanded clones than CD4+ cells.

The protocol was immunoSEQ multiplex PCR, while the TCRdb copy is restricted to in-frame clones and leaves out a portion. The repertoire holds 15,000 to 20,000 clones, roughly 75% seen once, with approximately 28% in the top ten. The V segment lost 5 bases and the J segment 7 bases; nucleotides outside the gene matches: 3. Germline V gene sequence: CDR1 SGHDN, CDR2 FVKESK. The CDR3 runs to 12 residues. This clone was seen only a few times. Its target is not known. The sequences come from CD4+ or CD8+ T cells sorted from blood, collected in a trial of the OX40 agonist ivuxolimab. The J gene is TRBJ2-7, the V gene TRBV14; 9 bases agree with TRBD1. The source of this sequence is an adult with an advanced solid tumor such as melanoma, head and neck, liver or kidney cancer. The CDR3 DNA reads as TGTGCCAGCAGCAAGGACAGGGGTGAGCAGTACTTC. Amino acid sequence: CASSKDRGEQYF.